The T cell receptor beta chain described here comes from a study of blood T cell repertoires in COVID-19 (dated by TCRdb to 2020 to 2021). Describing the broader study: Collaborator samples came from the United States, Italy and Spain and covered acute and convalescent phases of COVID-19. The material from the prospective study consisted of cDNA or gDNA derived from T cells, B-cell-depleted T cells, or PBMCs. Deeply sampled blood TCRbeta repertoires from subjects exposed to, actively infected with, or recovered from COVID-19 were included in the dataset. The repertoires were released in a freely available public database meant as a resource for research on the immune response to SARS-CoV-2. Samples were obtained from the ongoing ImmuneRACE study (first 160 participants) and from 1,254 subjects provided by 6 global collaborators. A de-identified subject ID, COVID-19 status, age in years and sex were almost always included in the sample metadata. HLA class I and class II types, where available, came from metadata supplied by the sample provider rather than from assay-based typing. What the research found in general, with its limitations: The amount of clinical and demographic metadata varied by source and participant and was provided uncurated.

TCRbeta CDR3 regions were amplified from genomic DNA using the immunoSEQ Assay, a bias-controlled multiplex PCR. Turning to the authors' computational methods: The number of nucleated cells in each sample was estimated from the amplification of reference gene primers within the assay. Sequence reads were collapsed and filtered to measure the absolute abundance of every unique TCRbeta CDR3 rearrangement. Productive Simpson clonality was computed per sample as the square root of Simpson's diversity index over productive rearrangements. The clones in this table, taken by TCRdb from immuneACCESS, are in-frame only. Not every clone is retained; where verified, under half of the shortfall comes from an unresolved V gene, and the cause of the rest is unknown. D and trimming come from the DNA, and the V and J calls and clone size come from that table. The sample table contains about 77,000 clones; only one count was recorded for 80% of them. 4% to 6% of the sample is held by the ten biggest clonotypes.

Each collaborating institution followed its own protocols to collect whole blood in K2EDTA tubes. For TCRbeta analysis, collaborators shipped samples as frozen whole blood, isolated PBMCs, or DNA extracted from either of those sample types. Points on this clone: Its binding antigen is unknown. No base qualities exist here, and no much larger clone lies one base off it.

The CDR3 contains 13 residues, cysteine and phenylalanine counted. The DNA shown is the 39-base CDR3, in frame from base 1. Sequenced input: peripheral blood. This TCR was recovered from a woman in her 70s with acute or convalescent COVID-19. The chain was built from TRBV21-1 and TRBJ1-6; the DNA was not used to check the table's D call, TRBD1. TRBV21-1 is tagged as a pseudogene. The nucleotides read TGTGCCAGCAGCCTAAGACAGGATTCACCCCTCCACTTT. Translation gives CASSLRQDSPLHF.